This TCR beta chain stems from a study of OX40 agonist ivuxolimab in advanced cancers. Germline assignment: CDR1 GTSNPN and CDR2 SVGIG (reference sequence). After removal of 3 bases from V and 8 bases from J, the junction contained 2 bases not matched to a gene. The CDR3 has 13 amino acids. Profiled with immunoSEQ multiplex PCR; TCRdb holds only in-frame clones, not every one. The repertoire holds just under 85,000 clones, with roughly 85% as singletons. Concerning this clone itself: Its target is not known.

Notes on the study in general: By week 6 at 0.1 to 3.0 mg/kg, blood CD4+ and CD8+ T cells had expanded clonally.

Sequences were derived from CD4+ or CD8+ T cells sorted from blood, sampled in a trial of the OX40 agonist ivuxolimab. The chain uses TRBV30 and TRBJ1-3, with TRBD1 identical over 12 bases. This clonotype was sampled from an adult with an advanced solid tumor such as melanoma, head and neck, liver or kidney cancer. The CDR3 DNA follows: TGTGCCTGGAGGGGACAGGGGGCCGACACCATATATTTT. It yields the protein CAWRGQGADTIYF.